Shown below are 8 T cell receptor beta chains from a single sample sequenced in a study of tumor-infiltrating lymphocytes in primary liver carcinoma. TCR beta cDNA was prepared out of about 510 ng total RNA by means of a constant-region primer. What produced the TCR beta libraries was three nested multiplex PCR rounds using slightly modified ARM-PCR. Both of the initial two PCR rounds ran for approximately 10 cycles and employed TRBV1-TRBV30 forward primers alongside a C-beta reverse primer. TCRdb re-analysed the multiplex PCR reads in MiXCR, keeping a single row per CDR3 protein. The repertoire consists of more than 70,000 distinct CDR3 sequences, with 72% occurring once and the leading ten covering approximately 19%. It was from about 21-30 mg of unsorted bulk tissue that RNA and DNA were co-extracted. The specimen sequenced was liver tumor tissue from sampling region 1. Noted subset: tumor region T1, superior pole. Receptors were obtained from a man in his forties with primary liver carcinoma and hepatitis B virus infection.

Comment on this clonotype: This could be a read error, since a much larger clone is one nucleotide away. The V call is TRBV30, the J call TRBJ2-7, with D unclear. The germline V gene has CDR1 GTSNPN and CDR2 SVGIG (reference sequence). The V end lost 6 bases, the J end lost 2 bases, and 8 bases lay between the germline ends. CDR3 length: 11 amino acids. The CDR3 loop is CACSPAYEQYF. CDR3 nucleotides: TGTGCCTGCAGTCCGGCCTACGAGCAGTACTTC.

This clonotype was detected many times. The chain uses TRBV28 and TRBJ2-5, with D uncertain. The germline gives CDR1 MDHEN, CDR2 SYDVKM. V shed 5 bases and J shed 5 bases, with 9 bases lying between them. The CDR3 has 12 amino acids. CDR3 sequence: CASSIDGETQYF. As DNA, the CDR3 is TGTGCCAGCAGTATTGACGGGGAGACCCAGTACTTC.

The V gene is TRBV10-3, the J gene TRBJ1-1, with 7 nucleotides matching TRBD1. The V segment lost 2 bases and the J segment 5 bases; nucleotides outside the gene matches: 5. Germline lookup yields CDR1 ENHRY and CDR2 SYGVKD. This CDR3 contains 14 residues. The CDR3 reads CAISERGGKTEAFF. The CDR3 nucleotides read TGTGCCATCAGTGAGAGAGGGGGCAAAACTGAAGCTTTCTTT.

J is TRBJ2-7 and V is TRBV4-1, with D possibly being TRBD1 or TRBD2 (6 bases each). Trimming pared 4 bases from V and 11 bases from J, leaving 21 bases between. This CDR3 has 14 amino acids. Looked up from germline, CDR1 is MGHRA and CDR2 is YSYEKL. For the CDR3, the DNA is TGCGCCAGCAGCCCAGGGGCGGGGACACTCTACGAGTACTTC. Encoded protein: CASSPGAGTLYEYF.

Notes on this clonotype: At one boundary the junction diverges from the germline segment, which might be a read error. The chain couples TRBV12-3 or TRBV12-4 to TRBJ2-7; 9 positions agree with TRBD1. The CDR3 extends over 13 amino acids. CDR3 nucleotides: TGTGTCAGCAGCCAACAGGGGGCTGCCGAGCAGTACTTC. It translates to CVSSQQGAAEQYF.

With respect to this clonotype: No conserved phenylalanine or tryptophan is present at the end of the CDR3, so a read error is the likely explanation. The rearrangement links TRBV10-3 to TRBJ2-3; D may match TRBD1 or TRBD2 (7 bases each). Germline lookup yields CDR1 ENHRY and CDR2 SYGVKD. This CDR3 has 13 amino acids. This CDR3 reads CAINQGEGDTQYL. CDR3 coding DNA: TGTGCTATAAACCAGGGGGAGGGAGATACGCAGTATCTT.

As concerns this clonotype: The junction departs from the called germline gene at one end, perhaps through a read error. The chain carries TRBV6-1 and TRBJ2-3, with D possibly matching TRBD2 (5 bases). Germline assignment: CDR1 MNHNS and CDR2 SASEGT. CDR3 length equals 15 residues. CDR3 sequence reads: CASSEIDYYSDTRYF. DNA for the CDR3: TGTGCCAGTAGTGAAATCGACTACTACTCAGATACGCGGTATTTT.

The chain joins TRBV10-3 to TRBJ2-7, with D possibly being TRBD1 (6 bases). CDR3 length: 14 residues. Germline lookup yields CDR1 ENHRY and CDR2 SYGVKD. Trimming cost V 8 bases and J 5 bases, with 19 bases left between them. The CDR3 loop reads CAIGPGTWTHEQYF. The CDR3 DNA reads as TGTGCCATCGGTCCCGGGACATGGACCCACGAGCAGTACTTC.